The 23 T cell receptor beta chains below were found in one sample sequenced in a study of cytomegalovirus exposure and HLA in healthy donors (dated by TCRdb to the late 2010s). Preparation of the library involved the immunoSEQ multiplex PCR assay. For the multiplex PCR, a mixture combining 60 forward primers for TCR Vbeta segments and 13 reverse primers for TCR Jbeta segments was used. The clones in this table, taken by TCRdb from immuneACCESS, are in-frame only. Not every clone is retained; where verified, under half of the shortfall comes from an unresolved V gene, and the cause of the rest is unknown. The sample contains about 250,000 clones, under 80% of them found a single time. The ten largest clonotypes hold under 3% of the sample. The source material was PBMCs. The receptors derive from a female donor in good health and CMV-seronegative.

This clone was found once. V gene TRBV27 combines with J gene TRBJ2-1, with no clear D. The germline CDR1 and CDR2 sequences are MNHEY and SMNVEV (reference sequence). V gave up 4 bases and J gave up 9 bases, with 10 bases separating them. The CDR3 has 12 amino acids. The CDR3 here is CASSYRPGEQFF. DNA for the CDR3: TGTGCCAGCAGTTATCGGCCAGGTGAGCAGTTCTTC.

V is TRBV19 and J is TRBJ2-5, with 10 bases identical to TRBD2. The V and J ends lost 5 bases and 1 base, in that order; junction bases with no gene match: 7. Germline CDR1 is LNHDA and CDR2 is SQIVND (reference sequence). The CDR3 has 16 residues. The CDR3 coding sequence is TGTGCCAGTAGTGAAATAGCGGGAGGTTTCCAAGAGACCCAGTACTTC. As protein: CASSEIAGGFQETQYF. Filled out from reference TRBV19 and TRBJ2-5, the complete variable domain reads DGGITQSPKYLFRKEGQNVTLSCEQNLNHDAMYWYRQDPGQGLRLIYYSQIVNDFQKGDIAEGYSVSREKKESFPLTVTSAQKNPTAFYLCASSEIAGGFQETQYFGPGTRLLVL.

This clone was seen only a few times. The chain has TRBV19 and TRBJ2-7; TRBD1 matches at 8 bases. CDR1 and CDR2 (germline): LNHDA, SQIVND (reference sequence). Trimming at V came to 8 bases and at J to 4 bases, leaving 13 bases not matched to a gene. The CDR3 contains 15 residues. This CDR3 is CASQTGPGGAYEQYF. The CDR3 coding sequence is TGTGCCAGTCAGACCGGGCCAGGGGGCGCGTACGAGCAGTACTTC.

As for this clone: Distinct nucleotide sequences in the sample also encode this CDR3. The chain couples TRBV5-1 to TRBJ2-5; the D gene is possibly TRBD1 (5 bases). V dropped 4 bases and J dropped 5 bases, with 15 bases sitting between them. In germline, CDR1 is SGHRS, CDR2 YFSETQ. There are 14 residues in the CDR3. The CDR3: CASSPGSKQETQYF. Written as DNA, the CDR3 is TGCGCCAGCAGCCCAGGGTCAAAACAGGAGACCCAGTACTTC.

This chain connects TRBV29-1 to TRBJ2-2; 8 bases align to TRBD2. CDR1 SQVTM and CDR2 ANQGSEA come from the germline V gene. Trimming took 3 bases from V and 1 from J; bases not matched to a gene: 4. This CDR3 has 15 residues. The DNA for the CDR3 is TGCAGCGTTGAGCAAGCGGGAGTGAACACCGGGGAGCTGTTTTTT. Its translation: CSVEQAGVNTGELFF.

The chain has TRBV11-3 and TRBJ2-1; 8 positions agree with TRBD2. The CDR3 is 16 amino acids. V lost 5 bases and J lost 0; bases outside the gene matches: 6. Germline CDR1 reads SGHNT; CDR2 reads YENEEA. The CDR3: CASSPIAGSSYNEQFF. CDR3 sequence (DNA): TGTGCCAGCAGCCCAATAGCGGGGTCCTCCTACAATGAGCAGTTCTTC.

The chain recombines TRBV27 with TRBJ2-2, with 13 bases matching TRBD2. The V segment lost 0 bases and the J segment 6 bases; nucleotides outside the gene matches: 1. CDR1 MNHEY and CDR2 SMNVEV come from the germline V gene (reference sequence). The CDR3 is made up of 16 amino acids. Written as DNA, the CDR3 is TGTGCCAGCAGTTTATCGACTAGCGGGAGGTCCGGGGAGCTGTTTTTT. Protein product: CASSLSTSGRSGELFF.

The gene calls are TRBV14 and TRBJ2-1; D gene unclear. From germline, CDR1 is SGHDN and CDR2 FVKESK. V lost 2 bases, J lost 4 bases, and 6 bases lay in between. This CDR3 is 13 amino acids long. CDR3 coding DNA: TGTGCCAGCAGCCAAAATCTTTACAATGAGCAGTTCTTC. Translation gives CASSQNLYNEQFF.

The chain couples TRBV10-3 to TRBJ1-5, with a weak D call TRBD1 (5 bases). CDR3 length: 14 residues. Germline-derived CDR1 and CDR2 are ENHRY and SYGVKD. The ends were cut back, 5 bases at V and 3 bases at J, with 11 bases in the middle. CDR3 region: CAISSGLANQPQHF. CDR3 DNA sequence: TGTGCCATCAGTTCAGGGCTCGCCAATCAGCCCCAGCATTTT.

DNA for the CDR3: TGTGCCAGCAGCAAAGACAGGGGGCGGTCTAACTATGGCTACACCTTC. This gives the protein CASSKDRGRSNYGYTF. The genes are TRBV7-9 and TRBJ1-2, with TRBD1 matching over 10 bases. The CDR3 runs to 16 residues. The trim removed 5 bases at V and 0 bases at J, leaving 6 bases unmatched. The V gene's germline CDR1 is SEHNR and CDR2 FQNEAQ (reference sequence).

This clone occurred a few times. J is TRBJ2-7 and V is TRBV4-2; 13 nucleotides line up with TRBD2. This CDR3 is built from 16 residues. CDR1 and CDR2 (germline): LGHNA, YNFKEQ. V trimming: 1 base; J trimming: 5 bases; junction bases outside the gene matches: 5. The CDR3 loop reads CASSQVGLAGMNEQYF. The CDR3 nucleotides read TGTGCCAGCAGCCAAGTGGGACTAGCGGGAATGAACGAGCAGTACTTC.

Here the CDR3 DNA reads TGTGCCAGCAGTGAATTATGGGCAGTAAGCTCTGGAAACACCATATATTTT. It translates to CASSELWAVSSGNTIYF. The V and J genes are TRBV6-1 and TRBJ1-3; D gene uncertain. The germline V and J ends were trimmed by 2 bases and 0 bases, with 14 bases remaining between them. There are 17 residues in the CDR3. Germline V gene data show CDR1 as MNHNS and CDR2 as SASEGT.

This chain joins TRBV11-3 and TRBJ2-1; D is perhaps TRBD1 (5 bases). Trimming took off 2 bases at V and 5 bases at J, with 10 bases between the two ends. Per the germline V gene, CDR1 is SGHNT and CDR2 is YENEEA. The CDR3 length is 14 residues. CDR3 sequence: CASSLSVRDNEQFF. The CDR3 DNA follows: TGTGCCAGCAGCTTATCGGTCAGGGACAATGAGCAGTTCTTC.

This clone was observed once. V usage is TRBV7-2 and J usage is TRBJ2-2, with 12 nucleotides matching TRBD2. V trimming: 5 bases; J trimming: 7 bases; junction bases outside the gene matches: 8. The germline CDR1 and CDR2 sequences are SGHTA and FQGNSA. CDR3 length: 16 amino acids. The CDR3 is CASSPLAGGPVGELFF. The CDR3 DNA is TGTGCCAGCAGCCCGCTAGCGGGAGGGCCCGTCGGGGAGCTGTTTTTT.

About this clone itself: The germline gene is not matched at one end of the junction; a read error may be the cause. V gene TRBV7-9 combines with J gene TRBJ2-5; 10 positions agree with TRBD2. This CDR3 region has 16 residues. Germline lookup yields CDR1 SEHNR and CDR2 FQNEAQ (reference sequence). This CDR3 reads CSSSLGPGLAEETQYF. In DNA, the CDR3 is TGTTCCAGCAGCTTAGGACCCGGACTAGCGGAGGAGACCCAGTACTTC.

The gene calls are TRBV6-5 and TRBJ1-2, with 9 positions matching TRBD1. The CDR3 runs to 15 residues. From germline, CDR1 is MNHEY and CDR2 SVGAGI. V lost 5 bases to trimming and J lost 6 bases; unmatched junction nucleotides: 10. CDR3: CASSLPGQGIDGYTF. The CDR3 nucleotides are TGTGCCAGCAGTCTCCCGGGACAGGGTATTGATGGCTACACCTTC.

V and J are TRBV15 and TRBJ2-3; TRBD1 agrees at 8 bases. Germline V gene sequence: CDR1 LNHNV, CDR2 YYDKDF (reference sequence). V dropped 1 base and J dropped 3; count of bases not matched to a gene: 3. The CDR3 has 15 amino acids. CDR3 sequence: CATSRGQGTTDTQYF. As DNA, the CDR3 is TGTGCCACCAGCAGAGGACAGGGGACGACAGATACGCAGTATTTT.

The chain couples TRBV29-1 to TRBJ2-1; 7 bases line up with TRBD2. This CDR3 is 14 amino acids long. V shed 6 bases and J 2 bases; nucleotides not matched to a gene: 7. Germline V CDR1 and CDR2: SQVTM, ANQGSEA. The CDR3 is CSVIRDYTYNEQFF. DNA of the CDR3: TGCAGCGTGATCCGGGACTACACCTACAATGAGCAGTTCTTC.

The V gene is TRBV5-1, the J gene TRBJ2-5, with 7 bases fitting TRBD2. Germline assignment: CDR1 SGHRS and CDR2 YFSETQ. After removal of 4 bases from V and 6 bases from J, the junction contained 12 bases not matched to a gene. The CDR3 spans 15 residues. The CDR3 DNA follows: TGCGCCAGCAGCCTTTCGGACGGGAGCGGGAAGACCCAGTACTTC. It yields the protein CASSLSDGSGKTQYF.

V usage is TRBV27 and J usage is TRBJ2-7; D possibly corresponds to TRBD1 (5 bases). V lost 6 bases to trimming and J lost 1 base, with 16 bases between them. The CDR3 has 15 residues. CDR1 is MNHEY and CDR2 is SMNVEV in the germline V gene (reference sequence). As DNA, the CDR3 is TGTGCCAGCAGCCTCCTTCCGGACACATCCTACGAGCAGTACTTC. It translates to CASSLLPDTSYEQYF.

The V gene is TRBV27, the J gene TRBJ1-1; unclear D gene. Germline assignment: CDR1 MNHEY and CDR2 SMNVEV (reference sequence). Trimming shortened V by 6 bases and J by 2 bases, and 10 bases separated the two germline ends. The CDR3 is 13 amino acids. The CDR3 loop is CASRGWTNTEAFF. DNA of the CDR3: TGTGCCAGCAGAGGGTGGACTAACACTGAAGCTTTCTTT.

The V and J genes are TRBV5-6 and TRBJ2-1, with 7 bases matching TRBD1. Germline V gives CDR1 SGHDT, CDR2 YYEEEE. CDR3 size: 15 residues. J lost 4 bases, V lost 3 bases, and 7 bases had no gene match. The chain's CDR3 is CASSWAGTAYNEQFF. CDR3 nucleotide sequence: TGTGCCAGCAGCTGGGCCGGGACAGCGTACAATGAGCAGTTCTTC. The full variable domain, its missing parts supplied by reference TRBV5-6 and TRBJ2-1, is DAGVTQSPTHLIKTRGQQVTLRCSPKSGHDTVSWYQQALGQGPQFIFQYYEEEERQRGNFPDRFSGHQFPNYSSELNVNALLLGDSALYLCASSWAGTAYNEQFFGPGTRLTVL.

Comments on this clone: Sequence at one end of the junction differs from germline and may be a read error. The chain employs TRBV9 and TRBJ1-4; the D gene is possibly TRBD1 (5 bases). Germline V CDR1 and CDR2: SGDLS, YYNGEE. CDR3 length equals 12 residues. The CDR3 is CASRVGEEKLFF. CDR3 coding DNA: TGTGCCAGCCGCGTAGGGGAGGAAAAACTGTTTTTT.